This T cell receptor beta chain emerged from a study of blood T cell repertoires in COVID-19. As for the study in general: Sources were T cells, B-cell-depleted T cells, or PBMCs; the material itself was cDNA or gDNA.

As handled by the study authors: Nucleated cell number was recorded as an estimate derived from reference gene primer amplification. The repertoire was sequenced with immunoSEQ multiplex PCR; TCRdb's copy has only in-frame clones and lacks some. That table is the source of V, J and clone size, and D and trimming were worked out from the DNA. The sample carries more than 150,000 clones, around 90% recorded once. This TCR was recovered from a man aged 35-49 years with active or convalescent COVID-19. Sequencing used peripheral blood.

The CDR3 is CSANEQETQYF. For the CDR3, the DNA is TGCAGTGCTAACGAGCAAGAGACCCAGTACTTC. The chain has TRBV20-1 and TRBJ2-5; D unclear. V lost 4 bases, J lost 2 bases, and 5 bases lay in between. The CDR3 spans 11 residues. Per the germline V gene, CDR1 is DFQATT and CDR2 is SNEGSKA (reference sequence).